This T cell receptor beta chain was identified in a study of shared clonotypes between healthy human individuals. Assay used: immunoSEQ multiplex PCR; TCRdb lists only in-frame clones, some missing. Here the sample spans millions of clones, around 94% being singletons. Germline CDR1 reads MNHEY; CDR2 reads SVGAGI. There are 11 residues in the CDR3. Trimming took 6 bases from V and 5 from J, leaving 8 bases between them. The sequence was collected from a man aged 18 to 35 in good health. The chain carries TRBV6-5 and TRBJ2-7, with D unclear. The specimen was naive CD4+ T cells sorted from blood. Described subset: CD45RA+ positively selected. In nucleotides, the CDR3 is TGTGCCAGCAGGAGGCTTGACGAGCAGTACTTC. Translating gives CASRRLDEQYF.